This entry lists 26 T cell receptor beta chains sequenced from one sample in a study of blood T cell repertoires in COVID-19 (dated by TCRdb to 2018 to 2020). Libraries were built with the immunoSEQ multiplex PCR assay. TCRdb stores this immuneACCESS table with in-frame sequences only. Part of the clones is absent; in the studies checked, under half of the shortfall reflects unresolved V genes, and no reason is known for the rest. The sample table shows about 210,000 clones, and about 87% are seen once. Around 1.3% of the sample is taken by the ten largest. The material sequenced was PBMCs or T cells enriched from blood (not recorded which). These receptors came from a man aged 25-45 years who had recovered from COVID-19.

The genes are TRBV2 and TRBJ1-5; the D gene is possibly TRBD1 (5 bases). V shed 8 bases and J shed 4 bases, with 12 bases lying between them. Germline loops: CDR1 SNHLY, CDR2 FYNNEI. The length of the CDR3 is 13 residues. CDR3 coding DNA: TGTGCCAGCCACCAGGGTCGGAATCAGCCCCAGCATTTT. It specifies CASHQGRNQPQHF.

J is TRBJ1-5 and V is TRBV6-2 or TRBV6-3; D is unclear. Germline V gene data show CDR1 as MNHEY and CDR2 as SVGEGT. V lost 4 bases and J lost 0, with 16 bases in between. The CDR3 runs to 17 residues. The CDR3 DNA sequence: TGTGCCAGCAGTTCCAGGTCAGAGACGGATAGCAATCAGCCCCAGCATTTT. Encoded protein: CASSSRSETDSNQPQHF.

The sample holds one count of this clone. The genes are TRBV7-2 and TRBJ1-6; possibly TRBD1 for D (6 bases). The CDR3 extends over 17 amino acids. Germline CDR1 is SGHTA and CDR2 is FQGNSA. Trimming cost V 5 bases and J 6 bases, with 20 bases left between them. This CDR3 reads CASSQNSLQGINSPLHF. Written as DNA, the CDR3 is TGTGCCAGCAGCCAAAACAGTTTACAGGGCATTAATTCACCCCTCCACTTT. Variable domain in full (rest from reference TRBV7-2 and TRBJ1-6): GAGVSQSPSNKVTEKGKDVELRCDPISGHTALYWYRQSLGQGLEFLIYFQGNSAPDKSGLPSDRFSAERTGGSVSTLTIQRTQQEDSAVYLCASSQNSLQGINSPLHFGNGTRLTVT.

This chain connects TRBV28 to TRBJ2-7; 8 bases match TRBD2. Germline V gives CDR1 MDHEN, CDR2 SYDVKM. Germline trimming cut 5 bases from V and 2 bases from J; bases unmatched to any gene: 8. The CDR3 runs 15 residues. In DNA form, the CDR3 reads TGTGCCAGCAGTCCGAGCGGGAGCCAGCCCTACGAGCAGTACTTC. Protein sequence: CASSPSGSQPYEQYF. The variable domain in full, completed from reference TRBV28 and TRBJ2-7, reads DVKVTQSSRYLVKRTGEKVFLECVQDMDHENMFWYRQDPGLGLRLIYFSYDVKMKEKGDIPEGYSVSREKKERFSLILESASTNQTSMYLCASSPSGSQPYEQYFGPGTRLTVT.

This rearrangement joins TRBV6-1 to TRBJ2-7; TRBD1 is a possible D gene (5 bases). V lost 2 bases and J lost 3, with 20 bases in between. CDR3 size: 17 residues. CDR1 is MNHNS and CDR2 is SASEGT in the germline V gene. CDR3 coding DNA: TGTGCCAGCAGTGAATTTGACAGACTTAGCCGGGTCTACGAGCAGTACTTC. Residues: CASSEFDRLSRVYEQYF.

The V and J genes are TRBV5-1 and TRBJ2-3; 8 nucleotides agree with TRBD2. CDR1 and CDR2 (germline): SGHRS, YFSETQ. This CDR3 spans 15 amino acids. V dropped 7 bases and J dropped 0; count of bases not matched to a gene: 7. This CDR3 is CASRSGTLSTDTQYF. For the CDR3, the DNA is TGCGCCAGCCGTAGCGGGACCCTTAGCACAGATACGCAGTATTTT.

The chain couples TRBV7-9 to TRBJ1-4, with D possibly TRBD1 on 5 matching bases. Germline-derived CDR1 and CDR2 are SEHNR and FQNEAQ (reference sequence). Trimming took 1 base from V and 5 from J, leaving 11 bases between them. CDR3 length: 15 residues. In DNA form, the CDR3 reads TGTGCCAGCAGCTTAGGGCAGGCAGGGAATGAAAAACTGTTTTTT. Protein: CASSLGQAGNEKLFF.

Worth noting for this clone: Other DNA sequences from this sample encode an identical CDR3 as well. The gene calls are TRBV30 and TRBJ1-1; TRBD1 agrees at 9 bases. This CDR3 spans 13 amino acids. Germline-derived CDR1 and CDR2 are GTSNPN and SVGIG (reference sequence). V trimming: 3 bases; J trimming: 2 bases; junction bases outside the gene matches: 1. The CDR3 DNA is TGTGCCTGGAGGGGACAGGGAAACACTGAAGCTTTCTTT. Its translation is CAWRGQGNTEAFF. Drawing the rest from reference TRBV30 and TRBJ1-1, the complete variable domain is SQTIHQWPATLVQPVGSPLSLECTVEGTSNPNLYWYRQAAGRGLQLLFYSVGIGQISSEVPQNLSASRPQDRQFILSSKKLLLSDSGFYLCAWRGQGNTEAFFGQGTRLTVV.

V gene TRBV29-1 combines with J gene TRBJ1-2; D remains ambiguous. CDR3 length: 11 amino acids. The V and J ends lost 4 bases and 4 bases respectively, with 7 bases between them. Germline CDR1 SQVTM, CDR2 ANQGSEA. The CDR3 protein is CSVAGSYGYTF. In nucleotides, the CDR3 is TGCAGCGTTGCCGGGTCCTATGGCTACACCTTC. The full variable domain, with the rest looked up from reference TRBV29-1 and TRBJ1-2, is SAVISQKPSRDICQRGTSLTIQCQVDSQVTMMFWYRQQPGQSLTLIATANQGSEATYESGFVIDKFPISRPNLTFSTLTVSNMSPEDSSIYLCSVAGSYGYTFGSGTRLTVV.

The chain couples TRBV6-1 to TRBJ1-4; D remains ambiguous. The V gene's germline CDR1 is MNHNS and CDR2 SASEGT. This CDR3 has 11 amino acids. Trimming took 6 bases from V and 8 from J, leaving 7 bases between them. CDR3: CASSKQEKLFF. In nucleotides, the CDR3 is TGTGCCAGCAGCAAACAGGAAAAACTGTTTTTT.

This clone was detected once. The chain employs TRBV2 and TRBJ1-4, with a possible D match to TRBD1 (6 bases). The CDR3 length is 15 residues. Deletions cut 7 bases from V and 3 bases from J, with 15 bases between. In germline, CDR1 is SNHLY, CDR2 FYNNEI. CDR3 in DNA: TGTGCCAGCAAAGTTCGGACAGCCCCTAATGAAAAACTGTTTTTT. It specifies CASKVRTAPNEKLFF. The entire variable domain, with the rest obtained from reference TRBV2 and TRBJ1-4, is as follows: EPEVTQTPSHQVTQMGQEVILRCVPISNHLYFYWYRQILGQKVEFLVSFYNNEISEKSEIFDDQFSVERPDGSNFTLKIRSTKLEDSAMYFCASKVRTAPNEKLFFGSGTQLSVL.

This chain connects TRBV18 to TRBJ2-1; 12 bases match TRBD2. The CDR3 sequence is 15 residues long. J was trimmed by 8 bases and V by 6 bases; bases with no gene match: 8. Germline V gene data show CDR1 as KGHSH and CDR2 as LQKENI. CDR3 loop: CASSDSSGRAYEQFF. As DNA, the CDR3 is TGTGCCAGCTCCGACTCTAGCGGGAGGGCTTATGAGCAGTTCTTC.

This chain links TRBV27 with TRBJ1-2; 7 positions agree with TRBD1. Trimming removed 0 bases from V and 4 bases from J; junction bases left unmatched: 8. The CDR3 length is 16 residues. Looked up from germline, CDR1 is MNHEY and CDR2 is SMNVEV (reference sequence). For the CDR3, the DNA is TGTGCCAGCAGTTTATCGGCGACAGGGTTCATCTATGGCTACACCTTC. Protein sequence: CASSLSATGFIYGYTF.

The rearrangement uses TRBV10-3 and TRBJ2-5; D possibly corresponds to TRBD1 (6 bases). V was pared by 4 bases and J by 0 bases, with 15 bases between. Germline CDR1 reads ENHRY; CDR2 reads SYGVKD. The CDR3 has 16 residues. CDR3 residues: CAISVDRGEYQETQYF. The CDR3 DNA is TGTGCCATCAGTGTGGACAGAGGAGAGTACCAAGAGACCCAGTACTTC.

The CDR3 DNA reads TGTGCCAGCAGTCCCCCGGGACAGAGGTATTCGCCCCAGCATTTT. Protein product: CASSPPGQRYSPQHF. The V call is TRBV27, the J call TRBJ1-5, with 7 bases aligning to TRBD1. The J segment lost 9 bases and the V segment lost 5 bases, leaving 13 bases of the junction unmatched. Looked up from germline, CDR1 is MNHEY and CDR2 is SMNVEV (reference sequence). There are 15 residues in the CDR3.

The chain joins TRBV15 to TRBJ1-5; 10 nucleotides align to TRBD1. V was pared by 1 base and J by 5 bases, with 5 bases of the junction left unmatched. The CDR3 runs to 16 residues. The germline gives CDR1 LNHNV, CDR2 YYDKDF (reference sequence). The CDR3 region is CATSRGGDRGYQPQHF. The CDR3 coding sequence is TGTGCCACCAGCAGAGGGGGGGACAGGGGATATCAGCCCCAGCATTTT.

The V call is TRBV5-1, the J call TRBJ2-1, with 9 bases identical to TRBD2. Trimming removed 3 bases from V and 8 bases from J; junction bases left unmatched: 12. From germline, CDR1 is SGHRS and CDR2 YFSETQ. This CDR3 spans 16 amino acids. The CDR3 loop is CASSYRAGGNSDEQFF. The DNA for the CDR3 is TGCGCCAGCAGCTATCGAGCGGGAGGTAATAGCGATGAGCAGTTCTTC.

In DNA form, the CDR3 reads TGTGCCAGCAGTTACGGGGACAGGGGGGAATTTGGCACAGATACGCAGTATTTT. It translates to CASSYGDRGEFGTDTQYF. The chain couples TRBV6-7 to TRBJ2-3; 11 bases match TRBD1. TRBV6-7 is placed among ORFs of uncertain function. V lost 2 bases and J lost 1; bases outside the gene matches: 8. The CDR3 is made up of 18 amino acids.

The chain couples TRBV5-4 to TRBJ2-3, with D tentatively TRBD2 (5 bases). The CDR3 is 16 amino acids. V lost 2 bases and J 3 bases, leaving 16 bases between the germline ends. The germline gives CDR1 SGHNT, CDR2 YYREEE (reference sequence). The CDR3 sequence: CASSLGGLASTDTQYF. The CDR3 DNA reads TGTGCCAGCAGCTTAGGCGGGTTGGCGTCTACAGATACGCAGTATTTT.

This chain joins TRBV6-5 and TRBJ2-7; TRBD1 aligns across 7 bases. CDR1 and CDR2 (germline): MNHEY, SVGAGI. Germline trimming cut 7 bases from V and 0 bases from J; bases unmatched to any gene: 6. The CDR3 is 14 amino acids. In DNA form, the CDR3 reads TGTGCCAGCATGGACAGGACCTACTCCTACGAGCAGTACTTC. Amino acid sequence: CASMDRTYSYEQYF.

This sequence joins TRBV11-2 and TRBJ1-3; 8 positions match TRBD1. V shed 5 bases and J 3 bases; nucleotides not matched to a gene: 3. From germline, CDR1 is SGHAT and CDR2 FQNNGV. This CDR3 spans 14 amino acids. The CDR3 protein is CASSQDRVGNTIYF. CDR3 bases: TGTGCCAGCAGCCAGGACAGGGTTGGAAACACCATATATTTT.

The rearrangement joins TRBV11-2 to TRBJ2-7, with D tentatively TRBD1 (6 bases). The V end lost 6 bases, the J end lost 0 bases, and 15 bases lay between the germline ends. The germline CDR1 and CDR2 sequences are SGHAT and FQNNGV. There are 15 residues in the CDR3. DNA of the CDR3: TGTGCCAGCAGTCGACAGGACGGTTCCTCCTACGAGCAGTACTTC. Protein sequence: CASSRQDGSSYEQYF.

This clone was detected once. The CDR3 sequence is CASSEARSADVYEQYF. CDR3 sequence (DNA): TGTGCCAGCAGTGAAGCGCGCAGCGCTGATGTCTACGAGCAGTACTTC. V usage is TRBV6-1 and J usage is TRBJ2-7; D remains unclear. CDR1 and CDR2 (germline): MNHNS, SASEGT. The CDR3 has 16 amino acids. The V and J ends lost 0 bases and 3 bases respectively, with 15 bases between them.

The CDR3 is CASSRSAQTQYF. The CDR3 DNA follows: TGTGCCAGCAGCCGTAGCGCCCAGACCCAGTACTTC. The chain uses TRBV27 and TRBJ2-5; tentative D call: TRBD2 (5 bases). The germline CDR1 and CDR2 sequences are MNHEY and SMNVEV (reference sequence). The CDR3 consists of 12 residues. V was cut by 6 bases and J by 6 bases, with 11 bases left in between.

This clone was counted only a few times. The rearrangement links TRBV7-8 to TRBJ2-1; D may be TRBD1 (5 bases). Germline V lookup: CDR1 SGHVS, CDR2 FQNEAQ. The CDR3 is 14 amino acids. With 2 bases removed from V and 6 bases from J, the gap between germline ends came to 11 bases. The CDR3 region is CASSLPQGINEQFF. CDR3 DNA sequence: TGTGCCAGCAGCTTACCCCAGGGTATCAATGAGCAGTTCTTC.

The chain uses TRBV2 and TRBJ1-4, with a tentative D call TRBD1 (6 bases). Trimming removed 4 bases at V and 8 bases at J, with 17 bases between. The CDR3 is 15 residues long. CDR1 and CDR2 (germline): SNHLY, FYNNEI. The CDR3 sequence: CASSGGLGPREKLFF. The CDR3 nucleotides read TGTGCCAGCAGTGGGGGGCTGGGGCCGAGGGAAAAACTGTTTTTT.